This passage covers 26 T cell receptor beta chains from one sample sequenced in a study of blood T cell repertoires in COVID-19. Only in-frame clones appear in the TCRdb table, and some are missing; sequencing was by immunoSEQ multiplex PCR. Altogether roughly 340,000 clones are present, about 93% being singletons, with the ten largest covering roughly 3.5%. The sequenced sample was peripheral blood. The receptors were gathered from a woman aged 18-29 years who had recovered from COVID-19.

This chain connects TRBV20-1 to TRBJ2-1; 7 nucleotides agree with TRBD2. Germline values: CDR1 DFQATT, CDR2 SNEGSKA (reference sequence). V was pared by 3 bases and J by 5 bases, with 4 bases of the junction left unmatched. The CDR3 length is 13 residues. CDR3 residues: CSASAGDHNEQFF. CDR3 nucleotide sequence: TGCAGTGCTAGTGCGGGAGACCACAATGAGCAGTTCTTC.

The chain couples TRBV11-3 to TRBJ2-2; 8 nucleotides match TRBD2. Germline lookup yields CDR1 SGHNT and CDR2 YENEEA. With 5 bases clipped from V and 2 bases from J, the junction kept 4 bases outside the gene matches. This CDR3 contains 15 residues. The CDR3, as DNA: TGTGCCAGCAGCCCGAGCGGGAGAAACACCGGGGAGCTGTTTTTT. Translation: CASSPSGRNTGELFF. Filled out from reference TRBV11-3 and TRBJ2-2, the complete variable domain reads EAGVVQSPRYKIIEKKQPVAFWCNPISGHNTLYWYLQNLGQGPELLIRYENEEAVDDSQLPKDRFSAERLKGVDSTLKIQPAELGDSAVYLCASSPSGRNTGELFFGEGSRLTVL.

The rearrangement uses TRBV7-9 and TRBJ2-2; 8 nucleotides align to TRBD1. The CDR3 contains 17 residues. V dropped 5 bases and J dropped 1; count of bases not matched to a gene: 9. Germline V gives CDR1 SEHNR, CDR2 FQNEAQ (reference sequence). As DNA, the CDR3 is TGTGCCAGCAGCCCGGACAGGGTCGGAAGGAACACCGGGGAGCTGTTTTTT. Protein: CASSPDRVGRNTGELFF.

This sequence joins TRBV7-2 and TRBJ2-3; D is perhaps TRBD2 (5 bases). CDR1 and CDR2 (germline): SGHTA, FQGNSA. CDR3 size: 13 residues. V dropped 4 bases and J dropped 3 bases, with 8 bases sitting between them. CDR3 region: CASSWTVTDTQYF. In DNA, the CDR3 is TGTGCCAGCAGCTGGACTGTGACAGATACGCAGTATTTT.

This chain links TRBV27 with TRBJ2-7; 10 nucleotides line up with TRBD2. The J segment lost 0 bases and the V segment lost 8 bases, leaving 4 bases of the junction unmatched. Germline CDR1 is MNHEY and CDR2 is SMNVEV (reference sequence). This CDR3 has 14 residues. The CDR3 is CASRSSGSSYEQYV. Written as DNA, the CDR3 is TGTGCCAGCCGATCTAGCGGGAGCTCCTACGAGCAGTACGTC.

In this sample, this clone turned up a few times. CDR3 loop: CASSVRISTQYV. Here the CDR3 DNA reads TGTGCCAGCAGTGTTCGAATATCTACGCAGTACGTC. V and J are TRBV2 and TRBJ2-7; D gene unclear. Germline CDR1 SNHLY, CDR2 FYNNEI. V was shortened by 4 bases and J by 9 bases, with 13 bases between the two germline ends. The CDR3 length is 12 residues.

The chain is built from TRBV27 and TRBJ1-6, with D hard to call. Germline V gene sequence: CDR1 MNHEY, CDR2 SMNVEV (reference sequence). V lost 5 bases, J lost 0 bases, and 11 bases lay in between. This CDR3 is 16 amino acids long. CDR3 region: CASSRQISSYNSPLHF. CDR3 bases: TGTGCCAGCAGTCGTCAGATCAGCTCCTATAATTCACCCCTCCACTTT.

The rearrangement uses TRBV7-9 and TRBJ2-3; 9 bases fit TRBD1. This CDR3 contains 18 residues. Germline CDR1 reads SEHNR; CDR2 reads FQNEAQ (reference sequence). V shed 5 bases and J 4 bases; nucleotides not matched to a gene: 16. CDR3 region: CASSPKPGTGKPSDTQYF. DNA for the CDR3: TGTGCCAGCAGCCCCAAGCCCGGGACAGGGAAACCCTCAGATACGCAGTATTTT. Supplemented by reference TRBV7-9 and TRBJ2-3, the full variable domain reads DTGVSQNPRHKITKRGQNVTFRCDPISEHNRLYWYRQTLGQGPEFLTYFQNEAQLEKSRLLSDRFSAERPKGSFSTLEIQRTEQGDSAMYLCASSPKPGTGKPSDTQYFGPGTRLTVL.

The CDR3 protein is CATGQREINEQFF. The DNA for the CDR3 is TGTGCCACCGGCCAGCGGGAGATCAATGAGCAGTTCTTC. The rearrangement joins TRBV10-3 to TRBJ2-1, with 8 bases lining up with TRBD2. Germline V gene sequence: CDR1 ENHRY, CDR2 SYGVKD. This CDR3 comprises 13 residues. V lost 10 bases and J lost 6; bases outside the gene matches: 8.

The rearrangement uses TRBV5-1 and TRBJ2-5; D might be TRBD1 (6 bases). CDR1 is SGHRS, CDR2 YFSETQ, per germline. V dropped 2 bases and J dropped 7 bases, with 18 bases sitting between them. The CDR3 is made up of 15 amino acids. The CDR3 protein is CASSFSRGRGGTQYF. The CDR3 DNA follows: TGCGCCAGCAGCTTCTCCAGGGGACGAGGAGGGACCCAGTACTTC.

CDR3 protein: CASSLVAVPYYGYTF. The CDR3 DNA follows: TGTGCCAGCAGCTTAGTGGCAGTTCCTTACTATGGCTACACCTTC. This rearrangement joins TRBV7-9 to TRBJ1-2; the D is unclear. Deletions cut 1 base from V and 3 bases from J, with 12 bases between. CDR1 and CDR2 (germline): SEHNR, FQNEAQ (reference sequence). The CDR3 runs 15 residues.

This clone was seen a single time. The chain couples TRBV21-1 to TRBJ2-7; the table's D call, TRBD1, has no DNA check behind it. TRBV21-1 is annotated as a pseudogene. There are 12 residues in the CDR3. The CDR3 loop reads CASWDRIKEQYV. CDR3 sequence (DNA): TGTGCCAGCTGGGACAGGATAAAAGAGCAGTACGTC.

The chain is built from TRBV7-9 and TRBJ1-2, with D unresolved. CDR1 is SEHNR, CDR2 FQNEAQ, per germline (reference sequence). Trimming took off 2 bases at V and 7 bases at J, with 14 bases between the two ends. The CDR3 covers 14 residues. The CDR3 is CASSLSRGSSGYTF. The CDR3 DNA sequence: TGTGCCAGCAGCTTAAGCCGAGGATCCTCTGGCTACACCTTC.

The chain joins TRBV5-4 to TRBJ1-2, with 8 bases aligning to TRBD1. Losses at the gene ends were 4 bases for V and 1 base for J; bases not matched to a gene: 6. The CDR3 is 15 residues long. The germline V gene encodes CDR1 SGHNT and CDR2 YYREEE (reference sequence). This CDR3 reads CASSARQGNNYGYTF. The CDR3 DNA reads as TGTGCCAGCAGCGCCCGACAGGGGAATAACTATGGCTACACCTTC.

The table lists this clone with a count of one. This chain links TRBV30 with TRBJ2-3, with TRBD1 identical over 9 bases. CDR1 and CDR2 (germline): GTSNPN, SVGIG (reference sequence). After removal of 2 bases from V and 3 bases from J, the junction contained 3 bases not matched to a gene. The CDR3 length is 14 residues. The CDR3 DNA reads TGTGCCTGGAGTCACGGACAGGGGACAGATACGCAGTATTTT. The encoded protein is CAWSHGQGTDTQYF.

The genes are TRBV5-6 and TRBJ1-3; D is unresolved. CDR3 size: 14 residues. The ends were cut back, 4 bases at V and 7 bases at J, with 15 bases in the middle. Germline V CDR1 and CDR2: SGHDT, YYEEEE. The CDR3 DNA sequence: TGTGCCAGCAGCCCCCGCGGGGTAAAGAACACCATATATTTT. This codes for CASSPRGVKNTIYF.

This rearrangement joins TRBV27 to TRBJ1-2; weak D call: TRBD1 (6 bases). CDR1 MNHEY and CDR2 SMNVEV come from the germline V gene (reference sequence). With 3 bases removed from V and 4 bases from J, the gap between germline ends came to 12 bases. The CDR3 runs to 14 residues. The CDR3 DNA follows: TGTGCCAGCAGTTTCGGGGGGCCGGTCTATGGCTACACCTTC. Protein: CASSFGGPVYGYTF.

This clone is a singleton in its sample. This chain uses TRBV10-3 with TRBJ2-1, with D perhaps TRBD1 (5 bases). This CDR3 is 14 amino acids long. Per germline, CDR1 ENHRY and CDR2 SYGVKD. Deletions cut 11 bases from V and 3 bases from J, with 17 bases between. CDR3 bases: TGTGCCGCTACTTCAGGGATTATCTACAATGAGCAGTTCTTC. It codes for CAATSGIIYNEQFF.

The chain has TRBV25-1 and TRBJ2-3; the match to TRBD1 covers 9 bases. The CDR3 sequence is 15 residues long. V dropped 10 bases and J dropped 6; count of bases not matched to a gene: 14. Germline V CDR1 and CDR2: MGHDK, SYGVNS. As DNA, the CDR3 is TGTGCCACCAGGGACAGGGACGCTAACACGGATACGCAGTATTTT. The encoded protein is CATRDRDANTDTQYF.

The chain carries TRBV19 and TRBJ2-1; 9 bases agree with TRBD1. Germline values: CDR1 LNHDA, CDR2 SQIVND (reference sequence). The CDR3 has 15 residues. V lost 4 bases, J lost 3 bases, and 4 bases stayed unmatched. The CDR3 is CASSRRTGDYNEQFF. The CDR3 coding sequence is TGTGCCAGTAGTAGGCGGACAGGGGACTACAATGAGCAGTTCTTC. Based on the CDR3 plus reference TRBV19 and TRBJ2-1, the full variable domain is DGGITQSPKYLFRKEGQNVTLSCEQNLNHDAMYWYRQDPGQGLRLIYYSQIVNDFQKGDIAEGYSVSREKKESFPLTVTSAQKNPTAFYLCASSRRTGDYNEQFFGPGTRLTVL.

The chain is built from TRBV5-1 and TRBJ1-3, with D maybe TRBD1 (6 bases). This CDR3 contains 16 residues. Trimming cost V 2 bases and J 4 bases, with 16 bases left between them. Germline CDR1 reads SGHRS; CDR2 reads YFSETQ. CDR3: CASSLTGTQFGNTIYF. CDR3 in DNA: TGCGCCAGCAGCTTAACCGGGACACAGTTCGGAAACACCATATATTTT.

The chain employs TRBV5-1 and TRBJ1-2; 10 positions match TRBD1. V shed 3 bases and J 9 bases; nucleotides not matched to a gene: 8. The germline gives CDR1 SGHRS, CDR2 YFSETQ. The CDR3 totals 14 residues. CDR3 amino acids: CASSSDRGRNRYTF. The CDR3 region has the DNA TGCGCCAGCAGCTCTGACAGGGGGCGCAACCGCTACACCTTC.

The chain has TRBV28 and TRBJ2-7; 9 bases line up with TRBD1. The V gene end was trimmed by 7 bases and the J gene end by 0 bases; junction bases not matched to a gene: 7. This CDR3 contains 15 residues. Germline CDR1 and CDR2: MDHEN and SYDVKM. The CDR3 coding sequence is TGTGCCAGCACTACCGGGACAGGGTTCTCCTACGAGCAGTACGTC. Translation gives CASTTGTGFSYEQYV.

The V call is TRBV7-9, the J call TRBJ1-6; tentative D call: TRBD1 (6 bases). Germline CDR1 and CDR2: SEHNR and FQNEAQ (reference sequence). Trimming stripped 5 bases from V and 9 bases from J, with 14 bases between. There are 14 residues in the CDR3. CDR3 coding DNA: TGTGCCAGCAGCGTACAGGGTTTGGGTTCACCCCTCCACTTT. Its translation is CASSVQGLGSPLHF.

DNA of the CDR3: TGTGCCACCAGCAGAACAGGGGACTATGGCTACACCTTC. It yields the protein CATSRTGDYGYTF. The chain couples TRBV15 to TRBJ1-2, with 7 bases that match TRBD1. Trimming cost V 2 bases and J 3 bases; bases outside gene matches: 0. The CDR3 runs to 13 residues. CDR1 and CDR2 from the germline V gene are LNHNV and YYDKDF (reference sequence).

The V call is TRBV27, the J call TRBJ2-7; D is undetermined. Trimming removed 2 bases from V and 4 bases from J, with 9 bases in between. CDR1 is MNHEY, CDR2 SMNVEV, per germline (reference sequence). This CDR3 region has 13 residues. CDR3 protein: CASSLRYGYEQYV. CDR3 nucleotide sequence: TGTGCCAGCAGTTTAAGGTACGGGTACGAGCAGTACGTC.